This T cell receptor beta chain was recovered during a study of human T cells and chemical hapten exposure. As for the study in general: 2% DPC applied to an approximately 2 cm by approximately 2 cm arm area sensitized donors. 0.01% DPC was applied to the upper back in patch tests, which were read at 6 days.

TCRdb called the RACE reads again in MiXCR, with one record for every CDR3 protein. Seen here are some 96,000 distinct CDR3 sequences, 9.3% observed once, and the top ten hold 2% to 2.5%. Whole-study findings and limits: Patch test score was positively correlated with the counts of TCRs that had expanded at PT1.

Specified time point: patch test 2, 6 weeks after DPC sensitization. Treatment defined: therapeutic diphenylcyclopropenone sensitization with weekly scalp DPC. Total RNA was extracted from unfractionated whole blood. Per germline, CDR1 MDHEN and CDR2 SYDVKM. V lost 3 bases, J lost 1 base, and 12 bases lay in between. CDR3 length: 15 amino acids. At least ten counts were recorded for this clonotype. Antigen unknown. The clonotype was recovered from a woman aged 40 to 50 with alopecia areata. Some clones in this sample may be carry-over from other donors' samples. The chain recombines TRBV28 with TRBJ1-1; D perhaps matches TRBD1 (6 bases). Here the sequenced sample was whole blood, taken in connection with sensitization to the hapten diphenylcyclopropenone (DPC). The CDR3 sequence is CASSFRGIGNTEAFF. In DNA form, the CDR3 reads TGTGCCAGCAGTTTTAGGGGGATCGGGAACACTGAAGCTTTCTTT.